A selection of T cell receptor beta chains follows, all from one sample in a study of CD8 T cells in Susac syndrome. TCRdb used MiXCR to reprocess the immunoSEQ multiplex PCR reads, holding one entry per CDR3 protein. The sample lists 95,000 to 150,000 distinct CDR3 sequences, less than 95% occurring once. The sequenced sample consisted of CD4+ T cells from PBMCs. These receptors were taken from a human donor in good health. CDR3s include the opening cysteine and the closing phenylalanine or tryptophan. The D gene is left open where the match is weak. The size entry is marked missing in some rows and otherwise reads once, few, many or a size class.

cdr3_nt,cdr3_aa,v_call,j_call,clone_size,d_call
TGTGCCACCAGAGCCGGGGGATTCTACGAGCAGTACTTC,CATRAGGFYEQYF,TRBV15,TRBJ2-7,NA,NA
TGTGCCAGCAGCTTATGGGGACTGGGTGGGACCCAGTACTTC,CASSLWGLGGTQYF,TRBV7-9,TRBJ2-5,NA,NA
TGTGCCAGCAGTTACGAGACGCTAGCGGGAGTGGATACGCAGTATTTT,CASSYETLAGVDTQYF,TRBV6-5,TRBJ2-3,NA,TRBD2
TGTGCCAGCAGTTTAAGGCTAGCTAACACCGGGGAGCTGTTTTTT,CASSLRLANTGELFF,TRBV12-3/TRBV12-4,TRBJ2-2,NA,NA
TGCAGTGCTAGTTCGGGCAGGCCTAACTATGGCTACACCTTC,CSASSGRPNYGYTF,TRBV20-1,TRBJ1-2,NA,NA
TGTGCCAGCAGCTTCACCAGGGGGCGGAACGGACCCCAGCATTTT,CASSFTRGRNGPQHF,TRBV7-8,TRBJ1-5,NA,TRBD1
TGCAGCGTTGAAGATCTTGGACGCCTCTATGGCTACACCTTC,CSVEDLGRLYGYTF,TRBV29-1,TRBJ1-2,NA,NA
TGTGCCAGCAGCCGGGACGGAAATACGCAGTATTTT,CASSRDGNTQYF,TRBV7-2,TRBJ2-3,NA,NA
TGTGCCAGCAGTTTAAGGGAGGTGAATTCACCCCTCCACTTT,CASSLREVNSPLHF,TRBV12-3/TRBV12-4,TRBJ1-6,NA,NA
TGTGCCACCAGCAGACGGACAGGGGACACTGAAGCTTTCTTT,CATSRRTGDTEAFF,TRBV15,TRBJ1-1,once,TRBD1
TGCGCCAGCAGCCAAGGAGCCCAGCATTTT,CASSQGAQHF,TRBV4-3,TRBJ1-5,NA,NA
TGCAGTGCTAGTCGTAGGGCCCGCAATGAGCAGTTCTTC,CSASRRARNEQFF,TRBV20-1,TRBJ2-1,NA,NA
TGTGCCACCAGTGTTAACAGACAGGGGGGGGAGACCCAGTACTTC,CATSVNRQGGETQYF,TRBV24-1,TRBJ2-5,NA,TRBD1
TGTGCCAGCAGTTTGTTTGGCCCTGAAGCTTTCTTT,CASSLFGPEAFF,TRBV6-2/TRBV6-3,TRBJ1-1,NA,NA
TGCAGCGTCGGGCAAGCTGAAAAACTGTTTTTT,CSVGQAEKLFF,TRBV29-1,TRBJ1-4,NA,NA
TGTGCCAGCAGAGACTACGAGCAGTACTTC,CASRDYEQYF,TRBV6-1,TRBJ2-7,few,NA
TGTGCCAGCAGCTTAGGGGGACCTATGGAGACCCAGTACTTC,CASSLGGPMETQYF,TRBV7-2,TRBJ2-5,NA,NA
TGTGCCAGCAGCGTAGGACTAGCGGGAGGGAGTATGACCGGGGAGCTGTTTTTT,CASSVGLAGGSMTGELFF,TRBV2,TRBJ2-2,NA,TRBD2
TGTGCCACCAGTGACCCCCGACAGGGTTCGGACATTCAGTACTTC,CATSDPRQGSDIQYF,TRBV24-1,TRBJ2-4,NA,TRBD1
TGTGCCATCAGTGAGTCCCCGGCAGGGGACGAGCAGTACTTC,CAISESPAGDEQYF,TRBV10-3,TRBJ2-7,NA,NA
TGTGCCAGTAGTTACAGGGTCTCTACTTTGAATGAGCAGTTCTTC,CASSYRVSTLNEQFF,TRBV19,TRBJ2-1,once,NA
TGTGCCACCAAACAGGGGGTCGACGAGCAGTACTTC,CATKQGVDEQYF,TRBV10-3,TRBJ2-7,once,TRBD1
TGTGCCAGCAGTCCCGGACAGGGTAATGAAAAACTGTTTTTT,CASSPGQGNEKLFF,TRBV28,TRBJ1-4,few,TRBD1
TGTGCCAGCAGCGATGTGTGGCTCGGGGCCACAAACACTGAAGCTTTCTTT,CASSDVWLGATNTEAFF,TRBV27,TRBJ1-1,NA,NA
TGCAGCGTTGGATCAAGGGTAGAAGCTTTCTTT,CSVGSRVEAFF,TRBV29-1,TRBJ1-1,NA,NA
TGTGCCAGCAGCTTGCAGGAGAACACTGAAGCTTTCTTT,CASSLQENTEAFF,TRBV7-9,TRBJ1-1,NA,NA
TGTGCCAGCAGCGTCGGAAACAGGCAAGAGACCCAGTACTTC,CASSVGNRQETQYF,TRBV9,TRBJ2-5,NA,NA
TGTGCCAGCAGTTATAGTCAGGGGAATCAGCCCCAGCATTTT,CASSYSQGNQPQHF,TRBV12-3/TRBV12-4,TRBJ1-5,NA,NA
TGTGCCAGCAGCTTGTTACAGTCGAACACTGAAGCTTTCTTT,CASSLLQSNTEAFF,TRBV5-6,TRBJ1-1,NA,NA
TGCGCCAGCAGCTTAGGACAGAGCTCTGGGGCCAACGTCCTGACTTTC,CASSLGQSSGANVLTF,TRBV5-1,TRBJ2-6,once,NA
TGTGCCTGGAGTGCGCCCTATTACGATACGCAGTATTTT,CAWSAPYYDTQYF,TRBV30,TRBJ2-3,NA,NA
TGTGCCTGGAAACCGTTTAACTATGGCTACACCTTC,CAWKPFNYGYTF,TRBV30,TRBJ1-2,NA,NA
TGCAGCGCAGAGGGGTTCGATGAGCAGTTCTTC,CSAEGFDEQFF,TRBV29-1,TRBJ2-1,NA,NA
TGCGCCAGCAGCTTCCTGGGTGCGGACACCGGGGAGCTGTTTTTT,CASSFLGADTGELFF,TRBV5-1,TRBJ2-2,NA,NA
TGTGCCAGCAGCGTCCCGACTACCAGCACAGATACGCAGTATTTT,CASSVPTTSTDTQYF,TRBV9,TRBJ2-3,NA,NA
TGTGCCAGTAGTAAGATATGGTATGCGGGGTATCTGGAGACCCAGTACTTC,CASSKIWYAGYLETQYF,TRBV19,TRBJ2-5,once,NA
TGTGCCAGCAGCGCCACCGACTATGACGCAGATACGCAGTATTTT,CASSATDYDADTQYF,TRBV9,TRBJ2-3,NA,NA
TGTGCCAGCAGCGTCGTGGAGTTAGGACAGCAGTACTTC,CASSVVELGQQYF,TRBV9,TRBJ2-5,NA,NA
TGTGCCAGCAGTCGTGGACAGACGGTCCACAATGAGCAGTTCTTC,CASSRGQTVHNEQFF,TRBV11-3,TRBJ2-1,once,NA
TGCAGTGCGCCAACAGGGGATGACACCGGGGAGCTGTTTTTT,CSAPTGDDTGELFF,TRBV20-1,TRBJ2-2,NA,TRBD1
TGTGCCAGCAGCCAAAATGGCATAAACAGGGACGGGCCTTATCTCTATGGCTACACCTTC,CASSQNGINRDGPYLYGYTF,TRBV3-1,TRBJ1-2,NA,NA
TGCAGTGCTAGGACTAGCGGCCCTTACGAGCAGTACTTC,CSARTSGPYEQYF,TRBV20-1,TRBJ2-7,NA,TRBD2
TGCAGTGCGCGGGATACATACGAGCAGTACTTC,CSARDTYEQYF,TRBV20-1,TRBJ2-7,NA,NA
TGTGCCAGCAGTCTTCGGACACTTCTATGGCGCAAAAACATTCAGTACTTC,CASSLRTLLWRKNIQYF,TRBV12-3/TRBV12-4,TRBJ2-4,NA,NA
TGTGCCAGCAGCTTAATGGCCGGGCCGAACACCGGGGAGCTGTTTTTT,CASSLMAGPNTGELFF,TRBV7-3,TRBJ2-2,NA,NA
TGTGCCAGCAGTGTGAGAGTGGGGGAGCTGTTTTTT,CASSVRVGELFF,TRBV28,TRBJ2-2,once,NA
TGTGCTAGTGGTTTGAGCGGTCCGGCGGGGACCCAGTACTTC,CASGLSGPAGTQYF,TRBV12-5,TRBJ2-5,NA,NA
TGCAGCTCTAGGGTGGGGGTATTAGCTTACAATGAGCAGTTCTTC,CSSRVGVLAYNEQFF,TRBV29-1,TRBJ2-1,NA,NA
TGCGCCAGCAGCTTGGTCGGGACAGACTCCTACGAGCAGTACTTC,CASSLVGTDSYEQYF,TRBV5-1,TRBJ2-7,NA,TRBD1
TGTGCCATCAGCCCTAGGGGTGGAGGGGGCGAGAATGAGCAGTTCTTC,CAISPRGGGGENEQFF,TRBV10-3,TRBJ2-1,NA,NA